Below, 27 T cell receptor beta chains from the same sample are listed, as sequenced in a study of blood T cells in healthy people across ages. Using a J-beta primer mix together with a sample-barcoded 5' primer, a second PCR was run for roughly 7 to 11 cycles. Using its own MiXCR run on the 5' RACE reads, TCRdb lists one record per CDR3 protein. Here the sample spans roughly 1.4 million distinct CDR3 sequences, 59% being singletons. Sequenced: blood. These receptors were taken from a man aged 18 to 30 in good health.

This chain joins TRBV27 and TRBJ2-1; D may be TRBD2 (6 bases). Germline assignment: CDR1 MNHEY and CDR2 SMNVEV (reference sequence). The V end was cut by 5 bases, the J end by 7 bases, with 12 bases between. There are 13 residues in the CDR3. CDR3 residues: CASSPGGSNEQFF. In DNA, the CDR3 is TGTGCCAGCAGTCCCGGGGGAAGTAATGAGCAGTTCTTC.

This clonotype was found once. One junction end disagrees with the germline gene, perhaps due to a read error. This chain connects TRBV20-1 to TRBJ2-1; D not resolved. The germline V gene encodes CDR1 DFQATT and CDR2 SNEGSKA (reference sequence). The CDR3 covers 14 residues. The CDR3 reads CSAPRRNSHNEQFF. The CDR3 DNA sequence: TGCAGTGCTCCCCGTAGGAACTCCCACAATGAGCAGTTCTTC.

This clonotype was recorded a few times. This chain links TRBV11-1 with TRBJ2-1; 12 bases match TRBD1. The CDR3 loop spans 17 amino acids. Looked up from germline, CDR1 is SGHAT and CDR2 is FQDESV (reference sequence). J was trimmed by 0 bases and V by 5 bases; bases with no gene match: 5. This chain's CDR3 is CASSGTGGKSSYNEQFF. The DNA for the CDR3 is TGTGCCAGCAGCGGGACAGGGGGCAAGAGCTCCTACAATGAGCAGTTCTTC. The full variable domain, its missing parts supplied by reference TRBV11-1 and TRBJ2-1, is EAEVAQSPRYKITEKSQAVAFWCDPISGHATLYWYRQILGQGPELLVQFQDESVVDDSQLPKDRFSAERLKGVDSTLKIQPAELGDSAMYLCASSGTGGKSSYNEQFFGPGTRLTVL.

The chain uses TRBV6-5 and TRBJ2-4; a weak D match, TRBD2 (5 bases). The DNA matches TRBJ2-7 better at its end, which makes the J call doubtful. The CDR3 runs 14 residues. Germline CDR1 reads MNHEY; CDR2 reads SVGAGI. CDR3 protein: CASSYSPSGDEQYF. As DNA, the CDR3 is TGTGCCAGCAGTTACTCTCCGTCCGGGGACGAGCAGTACTTC.

The rearrangement links TRBV12-3 or TRBV12-4 to TRBJ2-1; 8 bases are a match to TRBD2. The CDR3 is 14 amino acids. V dropped 6 bases and J dropped 13; count of bases not matched to a gene: 14. The CDR3 reads CASSPGTSRETQFF. The CDR3 region has the DNA TGTGCCAGCAGCCCCGGGACTAGTCGCGAGACCCAGTTCTTC.

There are a few counts of this clonotype. The rearrangement joins TRBV15 to TRBJ2-5; D is unclear. The DNA matches TRBJ2-7 better at its end, which makes the J call doubtful. CDR3 length: 15 amino acids. Germline CDR1 LNHNV, CDR2 YYDKDF (reference sequence). CDR3 sequence (DNA): TGTGCCACCAGCAGAGATCGTCACGGAGCCTACGAGCAGTACTTC. Amino acids: CATSRDRHGAYEQYF.

The chain couples TRBV9 to TRBJ2-2; D possibly corresponds to TRBD1 (5 bases). The CDR3 extends over 12 amino acids. The germline V gene has CDR1 SGDLS and CDR2 YYNGEE. The V end lost 0 bases, the J end lost 9 bases, and 6 bases lay between the germline ends. The CDR3 DNA sequence: TGTGCCAGCAGCGTAGGGGGCAGGGAGCTGTTTTTT. Translation gives CASSVGGRELFF.

The J gene is TRBJ1-4, the V gene TRBV7-2, with D hard to call. CDR1 is SGHTA and CDR2 is FQGNSA in the germline V gene. The length of the CDR3 is 15 residues. V was shortened by 5 bases and J by 8 bases, with 18 bases between the two germline ends. CDR3 sequence (DNA): TGTGCCAGCAGCCCGACGACCCTCAGTACGGAAAAACTGTTTTTT. It specifies CASSPTTLSTEKLFF.

The rearrangement links TRBV4-1 to TRBJ1-4; D gene unclear. The CDR3 consists of 12 residues. CDR1 MGHRA and CDR2 YSYEKL come from the germline V gene. V was cut by 0 bases and J by 8 bases, with 4 bases left in between. CDR3 in DNA: TGCGCCAGCAGCCAAGATTACGAAAAACTGTTTTTT. It translates to CASSQDYEKLFF.

V usage is TRBV10-3 and J usage is TRBJ2-2; TRBD1 matches at 8 bases. There are 14 residues in the CDR3. The germline V gene encodes CDR1 ENHRY and CDR2 SYGVKD. The V segment lost 4 bases and the J segment 4 bases; nucleotides outside the gene matches: 2. CDR3 bases: TGTGCCATCAGTGTTGACAGGGGCACCGGGGAGCTGTTTTTT. Its translation: CAISVDRGTGELFF.

CDR3 sequence: CASSLTLDTHEQFF. CDR3 nucleotides: TGTGCCAGCAGCTTAACGTTAGACACCCATGAGCAGTTCTTC. The rearrangement joins TRBV7-9 to TRBJ2-1; D not resolved. The germline V gene has CDR1 SEHNR and CDR2 FQNEAQ (reference sequence). CDR3 length equals 14 residues. The ends were cut back, 2 bases at V and 8 bases at J, with 13 bases in the middle.

The CDR3 reads CASSLGATAYGYTF. In nucleotides, the CDR3 is TGTGCCAGCAGCTTAGGAGCCACCGCGTATGGCTACACCTTC. This chain joins TRBV7-2 and TRBJ1-2; D is uncertain. With 1 base removed from V and 5 bases from J, the gap between germline ends came to 11 bases. This CDR3 spans 14 amino acids. Germline V gene data show CDR1 as SGHTA and CDR2 as FQGNSA.

This chain joins TRBV6-6 and TRBJ1-4, with 9 bases lining up with TRBD1. J lost 8 bases, V lost 5 bases, and 6 bases had no gene match. Germline V gene lookup returns CDR1 MNHNY and CDR2 SVGAGI (reference sequence). CDR3 length equals 14 residues. CDR3 amino acids: CASSPGQGAEKLFF. CDR3 nucleotides: TGTGCCAGCAGTCCGGGACAGGGCGCGGAAAAACTGTTTTTT.

The chain carries TRBV27 and TRBJ2-4; TRBD1 matches 7 bases. Matching the DNA end better, TRBJ2-7 makes the J call doubtful. Germline V gene lookup returns CDR1 MNHEY and CDR2 SMNVEV (reference sequence). The CDR3 is 14 residues long. CDR3 nucleotide sequence: TGTGCCAGCAGTCTACAGGGGCTGTTCTACGAGCAGTACTTC. This gives the protein CASSLQGLFYEQYF.

This clonotype was observed a few times. This chain connects TRBV4-1 to TRBJ1-2; D perhaps matches TRBD1 (5 bases). The CDR3 spans 14 residues. Germline V gene data show CDR1 as MGHRA and CDR2 as YSYEKL. V lost 1 base, J lost 8 bases, and 14 bases lay in between. CDR3 protein: CASSQVGVWDGYTF. Written as DNA, the CDR3 is TGCGCCAGCAGCCAAGTAGGGGTTTGGGACGGCTACACCTTC.

The chain links TRBV2 to TRBJ2-1, with D perhaps matching TRBD1 (6 bases). CDR3 length: 15 amino acids. V lost 4 bases and J 0 bases, leaving 10 bases between the germline ends. Germline CDR1 and CDR2: SNHLY and FYNNEI. As DNA, the CDR3 is TGTGCCAGCAGTGTGGGACACAGCTCCTACAATGAGCAGTTCTTC. Translating it yields CASSVGHSSYNEQFF.

This chain links TRBV6-5 with TRBJ2-6; D is uncertain. Germline CDR1 MNHEY, CDR2 SVGAGI. CDR3 size: 13 residues. Trimming removed 8 bases from V and 2 bases from J, with 7 bases in between. CDR3 residues: CASFAAGANVLTF. The CDR3 nucleotides are TGTGCCAGCTTTGCGGCTGGGGCCAACGTCCTGACTTTC.

This clonotype was counted only a few times. The CDR3 nucleotides are TGCGCCAGCAGCCCTCCAGGGCTAGGTAGAGAGACCCAGTACTTC. It encodes CASSPPGLGRETQYF. This sequence joins TRBV4-1 and TRBJ2-5, with D perhaps matching TRBD1 (5 bases). The V gene's germline CDR1 is MGHRA and CDR2 YSYEKL. V gave up 4 bases and J gave up 4 bases, with 16 bases separating them. The CDR3 is 15 amino acids.

This chain links TRBV12-5 with TRBJ1-2; 9 bases align to TRBD1. This CDR3 is 13 amino acids long. CDR1 and CDR2 from the germline V gene are LGHNT and FRNRAP. V shed 5 bases, J shed 5 bases, and the junction held 3 bases outside the gene matches. The CDR3 bases are TGTGCTAGTGGTGGGGGACAGGGTTATGGCTACACCTTC. Translation gives CASGGGQGYGYTF.

The rearrangement joins TRBV12-5 to TRBJ1-1; D gene ambiguous. The CDR3 runs 12 residues. Trimming removed 7 bases from V and 8 bases from J, with 14 bases in between. Germline values: CDR1 LGHNT, CDR2 FRNRAP. The CDR3 coding sequence is TGTGCTAGTGTCCCGGACGTCCCGGAAGCTTTCTTT. Protein product: CASVPDVPEAFF.

This clonotype was detected only a few times. CDR3 coding DNA: TGCAGTGCAAGGGACTTCAACTACAATGAGCAGTTCTTC. Translation gives CSARDFNYNEQFF. The chain carries TRBV20-1 and TRBJ2-1; D perhaps matches TRBD2 (6 bases). V lost 6 bases to trimming and J lost 3 bases, with 12 bases between them. The CDR3 is 13 amino acids. Germline assignment: CDR1 DFQATT and CDR2 SNEGSKA (reference sequence).

This clonotype was detected only once. The chain uses TRBV10-1 and TRBJ2-1, with 7 nucleotides matching TRBD2. Germline V gene lookup returns CDR1 WNHNN and CDR2 SYGVQD (reference sequence). The V gene end was trimmed by 1 base and the J gene end by 5 bases; junction bases not matched to a gene: 5. This CDR3 is built from 15 residues. In DNA, the CDR3 is TGCGCCAGCAGTGAGTTCGCGGGGGACGACAATGAGCAGTTCTTC. Translation: CASSEFAGDDNEQFF.

This clonotype came up many times. V usage is TRBV5-6 and J usage is TRBJ2-3, with a possible D match to TRBD2 (6 bases). This CDR3 spans 16 amino acids. Between the trimmed V and J ends, which lost 2 bases and 4 bases, there was a span of 17 bases. Germline lookup yields CDR1 SGHDT and CDR2 YYEEEE. The CDR3 nucleotides read TGTGCCAGCAGCTTCTACACGGTGCTAGCGTCAGATACGCAGTATTTT. This gives the protein CASSFYTVLASDTQYF.

This clonotype is a singleton in its sample. The rearrangement joins TRBV5-1 to TRBJ1-5; no definite D call. This CDR3 region has 14 residues. Trimming took 5 bases from V and 3 from J, leaving 12 bases between them. Germline V gene sequence: CDR1 SGHRS, CDR2 YFSETQ. The CDR3 region has the DNA TGCGCCAGCAGGACGGTCCCGGACAATCAGCCCCAGCATTTT. Its protein is CASRTVPDNQPQHF.

This clonotype turned up a few times. The rearrangement uses TRBV4-1 and TRBJ2-7; TRBD1 aligns across 8 bases. CDR1 is MGHRA and CDR2 is YSYEKL in the germline V gene. V shed 2 bases, J shed 1 base, and the junction held 7 bases outside the gene matches. This CDR3 is built from 16 residues. The CDR3 coding sequence is TGCGCCAGCAGCCAACCACCGGGACAGGCTTCCTACGAGCAGTACTTC. This sequence encodes CASSQPPGQASYEQYF.

This chain connects TRBV3-1 to TRBJ2-3, with D unresolved. Deletions cut 4 bases from V and 0 bases from J, with 11 bases between. The germline V gene has CDR1 LGHDT and CDR2 YNNKEL (reference sequence). CDR3 length equals 15 residues. This CDR3 reads CASSRMTGSTDTQYF. The CDR3 nucleotides are TGTGCCAGCAGCCGGATGACGGGTAGCACAGATACGCAGTATTTT.

This clonotype has only a few counts. The chain combines TRBV20-1 with TRBJ1-5; no clear D. Trimming took 3 bases from V and 3 from J, leaving 9 bases between them. CDR1 and CDR2 from the germline V gene are DFQATT and SNEGSKA (reference sequence). CDR3 size: 13 residues. CDR3 in amino acids: CSARMTNNQPQHF. The CDR3, as DNA: TGCAGTGCTAGGATGACGAACAATCAGCCCCAGCATTTT.